Each of the 16 T cell receptor beta chains below was sequenced from the same sample in a study of blood T cell repertoires in COVID-19. TCRdb's copy holds only in-frame clones and misses some; the assay was immunoSEQ multiplex PCR. This table has around 230,000 clones, about 85% appearing once. Sequenced sample: peripheral blood. All receptors come from an elderly woman with acute or convalescent COVID-19.

The rearrangement links TRBV30 to TRBJ2-2; unclear D gene. Germline V gene data show CDR1 as GTSNPN and CDR2 as SVGIG (reference sequence). The CDR3 extends over 12 amino acids. The V and J ends lost 5 bases and 8 bases respectively, with 12 bases between them. CDR3 residues: CAWGEVLGELFF. The CDR3 DNA reads as TGTGCCTGGGGTGAGGTCTTGGGGGAGCTGTTTTTT.

The gene calls are TRBV27 and TRBJ1-1; a weak D match, TRBD1 (6 bases). The CDR3 sequence is 13 residues long. Trimming removed 3 bases at V and 8 bases at J, with 13 bases between. Germline CDR1 MNHEY, CDR2 SMNVEV (reference sequence). This chain's CDR3 is CASSFIRTEEAFF. The DNA for the CDR3 is TGTGCCAGCAGTTTTATAAGGACAGAGGAAGCTTTCTTT.

The rearrangement joins TRBV30 to TRBJ2-7; perhaps TRBD1 as D (6 bases). Germline V gene data show CDR1 as GTSNPN and CDR2 as SVGIG (reference sequence). V was cut by 1 base and J by 2 bases, with 12 bases left in between. The CDR3 totals 14 residues. CDR3 DNA: TGTGCCTGGAGTGGTAACAGGGCGCCCTACGAGCAGTACTTC. Its translation is CAWSGNRAPYEQYF.

The chain combines TRBV7-2 with TRBJ2-7, with TRBD1 as a possible D gene (6 bases). Germline lookup yields CDR1 SGHTA and CDR2 FQGNSA. CDR3 length equals 14 residues. V was trimmed by 1 base and J by 2 bases, leaving 9 bases between them. CDR3 loop: CASSLGNRAYEQYF. In nucleotides, the CDR3 is TGTGCCAGCAGCTTAGGGAACAGGGCCTACGAGCAGTACTTC.

The V call is TRBV25-1, the J call TRBJ2-1; 12 bases map to TRBD1. V lost 3 bases, J lost 12 bases, and 12 bases stayed unmatched. The CDR3 extends over 16 amino acids. The germline V gene encodes CDR1 MGHDK and CDR2 SYGVNS. The CDR3 coding sequence is TGTGCCAGCAGTGATCCCCCGGGACAGGGGGCCGTGGGGCAGTTCTTC. Translated, it gives CASSDPPGQGAVGQFF.

The V gene is TRBV5-1, the J gene TRBJ2-6, with 7 bases lining up with TRBD1. CDR1 and CDR2 from the germline V gene are SGHRS and YFSETQ. V dropped 2 bases and J dropped 6; count of bases not matched to a gene: 5. The CDR3 spans 15 residues. The CDR3 region is CASSFTGASANVLTF. The CDR3 nucleotides are TGCGCCAGCAGCTTCACAGGGGCGTCGGCCAACGTCCTGACTTTC.

The rearrangement joins TRBV28 to TRBJ1-2; D call uncertain. The CDR3 extends over 11 amino acids. V lost 2 bases and J lost 11, with 9 bases in between. Germline-derived CDR1 and CDR2 are MDHEN and SYDVKM. The CDR3 reads CASSLALRYTF. CDR3 nucleotides: TGTGCCAGCAGTTTAGCTCTTCGGTACACCTTC.

This clone was picked up many times. This chain joins TRBV7-2 and TRBJ2-5; maybe TRBD1 (5 bases). The CDR3 is 14 residues long. The V end was cut by 5 bases, the J end by 5 bases, with 15 bases between. The germline gives CDR1 SGHTA, CDR2 FQGNSA. Here the CDR3 reads CASSPQGGRETQYF. CDR3 coding DNA: TGTGCCAGCAGCCCCCAGGGTGGCCGGGAGACCCAGTACTTC.

Worth noting for this clone: Other DNA sequences in this specimen translate into the identical CDR3. This rearrangement joins TRBV5-1 to TRBJ2-7, with D perhaps TRBD1 (6 bases). Germline-derived CDR1 and CDR2 are SGHRS and YFSETQ. This CDR3 has 14 amino acids. Trimming left V 0 bases short and J 2 bases short, with 9 bases between. The CDR3 nucleotides read TGCGCCAGCAGCTTGGCGCAGGGGCCCTACGAGCAGTACTTC. The encoded protein is CASSLAQGPYEQYF.

In this sample, this clone turned up once. The CDR3 here is CSGSSGGSINEQYF. For the CDR3, the DNA is TGCAGCGGCTCGTCGGGGGGGTCTATCAACGAGCAGTACTTC. The V call is TRBV29-1, the J call TRBJ2-7; 8 nucleotides agree with TRBD2. Trimming cost V 7 bases and J 5 bases; bases outside gene matches: 13. The CDR3 is made up of 14 amino acids. The V gene's germline CDR1 is SQVTM and CDR2 ANQGSEA.

The chain carries TRBV7-3 and TRBJ2-3; maybe TRBD2 (6 bases). The CDR3 is made up of 15 amino acids. The germline CDR1 and CDR2 sequences are SGHTA and FQGTGA. The ends were cut back, 1 base at V and 3 bases at J, with 11 bases in the middle. The CDR3 region is CASSLKGGMTDTQYF. The CDR3, as DNA: TGTGCCAGCAGCTTAAAAGGAGGGATGACAGATACGCAGTATTTT.

This chain links TRBV5-6 with TRBJ1-3; D ambiguous. The CDR3 sequence is 14 residues long. In germline, CDR1 is SGHDT, CDR2 YYEEEE. V was cut by 3 bases and J by 0 bases, with 7 bases left in between. The CDR3 nucleotides are TGTGCCAGCAGCTACGGGATCTCTGGAAACACCATATATTTT. It translates to CASSYGISGNTIYF.

This sequence joins TRBV5-4 and TRBJ1-4; perhaps TRBD1 as D (5 bases). V was cut by 0 bases and J by 6 bases, with 9 bases left in between. CDR3 length equals 14 residues. Germline CDR1 SGHNT, CDR2 YYREEE (reference sequence). CDR3 loop: CASSLGQPDEKLFF. Here the CDR3 DNA reads TGTGCCAGCAGCTTGGGACAGCCCGATGAAAAACTGTTTTTT.

The CDR3 region is CASRSPAGLADYNEQFF. CDR3 coding DNA: TGTGCCAGCAGGTCCCCAGCCGGACTAGCGGACTACAATGAGCAGTTCTTC. The chain recombines TRBV7-9 with TRBJ2-1; 10 bases are a match to TRBD2. Germline trimming cut 6 bases from V and 3 bases from J; bases unmatched to any gene: 11. Germline CDR1 reads SEHNR; CDR2 reads FQNEAQ (reference sequence). This CDR3 is 17 amino acids long. Combining the CDR3 with reference TRBV7-9 and TRBJ2-1 gives the whole variable domain DTGVSQNPRHKITKRGQNVTFRCDPISEHNRLYWYRQTLGQGPEFLTYFQNEAQLEKSRLLSDRFSAERPKGSFSTLEIQRTEQGDSAMYLCASRSPAGLADYNEQFFGPGTRLTVL.

J is TRBJ2-7 and V is TRBV19; 8 nucleotides align to TRBD1. Losses at the gene ends were 3 bases for V and 4 bases for J; bases not matched to a gene: 5. Germline V CDR1 and CDR2: LNHDA, SQIVND (reference sequence). The CDR3 consists of 14 residues. CDR3 nucleotides: TGTGCCAGTAGTATGGAGGACAGGGTTTACGAGCAGTACTTC. It is translated as CASSMEDRVYEQYF.

The chain joins TRBV19 to TRBJ1-4; TRBD1 matches at 11 bases. V dropped 7 bases and J dropped 0; count of bases not matched to a gene: 1. The CDR3 loop spans 15 amino acids. CDR1 is LNHDA, CDR2 SQIVND, per germline (reference sequence). The CDR3 DNA follows: TGTGCCAGTAAGGGACAGGGGGCAACTAATGAAAAACTGTTTTTT. Translation: CASKGQGATNEKLFF. Supplemented by reference TRBV19 and TRBJ1-4, the full variable domain reads DGGITQSPKYLFRKEGQNVTLSCEQNLNHDAMYWYRQDPGQGLRLIYYSQIVNDFQKGDIAEGYSVSREKKESFPLTVTSAQKNPTAFYLCASKGQGATNEKLFFGSGTQLSVL.